This T cell receptor (beta chain) was captured in a study of CD8+ T cells in alopecia areata. Extracted RNA was reverse transcribed into cDNA, the sequencing template. TCRdb's copy holds only in-frame clones and misses some; the assay was immunoSEQ multiplex PCR. The table has approximately 42,000 clones, roughly 65% seen once; the top ten hold roughly 22%. As to treatment: oral pan-JAK inhibitor, 5-10 mg twice daily. This TCR derives from a human donor with alopecia areata. This specimen was CD8+ T cells sorted from blood, taken at week 4, from a patient treated with tofacitinib.

In DNA, the CDR3 is TGTGCCAGCAGCCAATACAGACAGGGCCACGCTTTCTTT. As protein: CASSQYRQGHAFF. The chain is built from TRBV14 and TRBJ1-1, with 7 bases fitting TRBD1. Losses at the gene ends were 2 bases for V and 11 bases for J; bases not matched to a gene: 8. Germline loops: CDR1 SGHDN, CDR2 FVKESK. The CDR3 is 13 residues long.